This TCR beta chain originates from a study of graft-versus-host responses after intestinal transplantation. As for the study in general: Grafts were multivisceral, liver-intestinal, or isolated intestinal.

This CDR3 comprises 17 residues. In germline, CDR1 is MGHRA, CDR2 YSYEKL. V shed 0 bases and J 10 bases; nucleotides not matched to a gene: 13. This clone was observed once. Its specificity is not known. Using immunoSEQ multiplex PCR, the repertoire was profiled, and TCRdb retains in-frame clones only, with some absent. The table shows approximately 92,000 clones, with 85% to 95% occurring only once. The receptor comes from a human donor who received an intestinal transplant. The specimen was unstimulated CD8+ T cells sorted from spleen or lymph node cells, collected before intestinal transplant. The V and J genes are TRBV4-1 and TRBJ2-1; 9 bases match TRBD2. The CDR3 sequence: CASSQDPAGGPSGEQFF. The CDR3 DNA reads TGCGCCAGCAGCCAAGACCCGGCGGGGGGGCCGAGCGGCGAGCAGTTCTTC.